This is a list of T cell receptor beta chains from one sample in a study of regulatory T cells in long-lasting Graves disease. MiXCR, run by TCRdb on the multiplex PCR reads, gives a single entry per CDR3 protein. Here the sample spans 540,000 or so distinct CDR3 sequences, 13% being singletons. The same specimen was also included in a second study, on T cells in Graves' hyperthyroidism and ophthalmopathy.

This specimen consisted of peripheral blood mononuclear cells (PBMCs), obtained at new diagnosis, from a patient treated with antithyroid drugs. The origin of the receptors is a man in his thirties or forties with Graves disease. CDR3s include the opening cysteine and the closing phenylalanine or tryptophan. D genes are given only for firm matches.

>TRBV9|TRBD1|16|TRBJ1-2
CASSVLGTETNYGYTF
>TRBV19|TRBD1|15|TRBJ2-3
CASSIVRGTTDTQYF
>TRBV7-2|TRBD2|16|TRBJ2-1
CASSLEGGRAPDEQFF
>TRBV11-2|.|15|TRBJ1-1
CASSSFPRVNTEAFF
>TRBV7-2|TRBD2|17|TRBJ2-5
CASSPGGLAGFQETQYF
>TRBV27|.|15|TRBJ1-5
CASSFEGYGNQPQHF
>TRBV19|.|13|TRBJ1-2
CASSMRRFDGYTF
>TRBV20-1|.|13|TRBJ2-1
CSARDPRGDEQFF
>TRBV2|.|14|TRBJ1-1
CASSERHRNTEAFF
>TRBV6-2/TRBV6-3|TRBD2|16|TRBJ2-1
CASSSGGAGSYNEQFF
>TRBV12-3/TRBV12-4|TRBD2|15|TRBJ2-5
CASRASGRAGETQYF
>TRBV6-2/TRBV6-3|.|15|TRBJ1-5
CASSAADNSNQPQHF
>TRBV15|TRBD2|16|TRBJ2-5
CATSSQIAGVGETQYF
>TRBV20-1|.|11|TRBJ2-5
CSAAEGETQYF
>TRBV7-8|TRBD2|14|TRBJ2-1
CASSFSSGRGKQFF
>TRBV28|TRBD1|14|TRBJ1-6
CASSLGQGNSPLHF
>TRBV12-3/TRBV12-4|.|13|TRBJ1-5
CASGRYDLEPQHF
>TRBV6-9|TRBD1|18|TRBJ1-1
CASSYYADRVHGDTEAFF
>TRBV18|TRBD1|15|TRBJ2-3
CASSPTTGFADTQYF
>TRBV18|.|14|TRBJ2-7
CASSTGTPFYEQYF